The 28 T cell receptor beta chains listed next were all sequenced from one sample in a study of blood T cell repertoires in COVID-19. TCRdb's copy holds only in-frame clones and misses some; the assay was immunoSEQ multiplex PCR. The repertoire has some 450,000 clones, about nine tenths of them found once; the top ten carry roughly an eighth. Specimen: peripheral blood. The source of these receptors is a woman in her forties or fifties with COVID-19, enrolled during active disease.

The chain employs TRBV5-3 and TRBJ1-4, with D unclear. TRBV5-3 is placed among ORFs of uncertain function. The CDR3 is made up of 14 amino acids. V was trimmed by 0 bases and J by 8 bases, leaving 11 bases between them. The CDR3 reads CARSLGGSREKLFF. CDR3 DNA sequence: TGTGCCAGAAGCTTGGGAGGTTCACGAGAAAAACTGTTTTTT.

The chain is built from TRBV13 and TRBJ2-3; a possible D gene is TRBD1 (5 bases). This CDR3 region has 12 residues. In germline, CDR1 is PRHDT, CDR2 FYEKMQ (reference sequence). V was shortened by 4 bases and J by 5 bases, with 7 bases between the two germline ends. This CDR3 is CASSSRVDTQYF. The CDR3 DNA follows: TGTGCCAGCAGCTCCAGGGTAGATACGCAGTATTTT.

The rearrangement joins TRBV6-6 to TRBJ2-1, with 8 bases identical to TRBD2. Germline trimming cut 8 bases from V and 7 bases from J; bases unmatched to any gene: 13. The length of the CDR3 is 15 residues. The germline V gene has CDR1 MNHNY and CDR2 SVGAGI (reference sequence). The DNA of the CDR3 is TGTGCCAGCGGGGGTAGCGGGGAATATGAGAATGAGCAGTTCTTC. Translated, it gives CASGGSGEYENEQFF.

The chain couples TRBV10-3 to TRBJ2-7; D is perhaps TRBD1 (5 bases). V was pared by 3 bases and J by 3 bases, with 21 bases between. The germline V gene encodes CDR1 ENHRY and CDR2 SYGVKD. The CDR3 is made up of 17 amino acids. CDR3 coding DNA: TGTGCCATCAGTGAAAGTAAGGGGCACAGTAAAGGCTACGAGCAGTACTTC. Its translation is CAISESKGHSKGYEQYF.

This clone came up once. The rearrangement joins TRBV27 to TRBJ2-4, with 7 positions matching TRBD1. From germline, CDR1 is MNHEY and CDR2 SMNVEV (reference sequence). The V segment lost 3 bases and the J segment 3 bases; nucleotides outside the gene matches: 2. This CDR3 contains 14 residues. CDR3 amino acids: CASSFDRVKNIQYF. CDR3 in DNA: TGTGCCAGCAGTTTCGACAGGGTCAAAAACATTCAGTACTTC.

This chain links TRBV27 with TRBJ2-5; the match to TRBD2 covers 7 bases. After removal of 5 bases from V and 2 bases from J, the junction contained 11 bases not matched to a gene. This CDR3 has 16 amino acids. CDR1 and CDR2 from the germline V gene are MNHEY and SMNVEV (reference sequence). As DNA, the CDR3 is TGTGCCAGCAGTCCGGCAGCGGGGCCGATTCAAGAGACCCAGTACTTC. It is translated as CASSPAAGPIQETQYF.

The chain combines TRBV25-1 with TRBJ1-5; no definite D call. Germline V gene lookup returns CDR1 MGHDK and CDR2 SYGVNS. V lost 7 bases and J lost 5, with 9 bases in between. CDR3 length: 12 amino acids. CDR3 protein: CASTDKDQPQHF. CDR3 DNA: TGTGCCAGCACCGACAAGGATCAGCCCCAGCATTTT.

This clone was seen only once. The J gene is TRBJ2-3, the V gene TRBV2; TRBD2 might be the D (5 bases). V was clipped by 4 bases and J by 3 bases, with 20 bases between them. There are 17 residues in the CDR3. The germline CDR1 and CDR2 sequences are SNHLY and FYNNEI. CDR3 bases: TGTGCCAGCAGTGTTCGCCTTGGCGGGCCCCAAACAGATACGCAGTATTTT. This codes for CASSVRLGGPQTDTQYF.

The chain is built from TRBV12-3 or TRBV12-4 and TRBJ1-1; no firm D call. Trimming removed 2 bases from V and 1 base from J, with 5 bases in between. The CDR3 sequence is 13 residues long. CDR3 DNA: TGTGCCAGCAGTTTACTGTGGAACACTGAAGCTTTCTTT. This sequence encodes CASSLLWNTEAFF.

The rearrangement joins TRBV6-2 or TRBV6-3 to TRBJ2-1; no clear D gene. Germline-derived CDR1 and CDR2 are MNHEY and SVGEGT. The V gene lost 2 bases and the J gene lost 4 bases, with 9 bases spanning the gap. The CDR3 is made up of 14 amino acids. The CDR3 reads CASSYEPRYNEQFF. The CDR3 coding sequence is TGTGCCAGCAGTTACGAACCCAGGTACAATGAGCAGTTCTTC.

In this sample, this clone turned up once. As DNA, the CDR3 is TGTGCCAGCAGCGTAGCAGGGGCCGACACCGGGGAGCTGTTTTTT. This encodes CASSVAGADTGELFF. The chain links TRBV9 to TRBJ2-2, with D tentatively TRBD1 (6 bases). The CDR3 is 15 residues long. Germline CDR1 SGDLS, CDR2 YYNGEE. The V end lost 0 bases, the J end lost 3 bases, and 9 bases lay between the germline ends.

CDR3 DNA sequence: TGTGCCAGCAGACCAGGTGGCGCTGGGGGGGACGAGCAGTACTTC. Protein sequence: CASRPGGAGGDEQYF. The rearrangement links TRBV5-8 to TRBJ2-7; TRBD2 matches 7 bases. CDR1 is SGHTS and CDR2 is YDEGEE in the germline V gene. V lost 5 bases and J lost 5; bases outside the gene matches: 13. The CDR3 runs 15 residues. The full variable domain, in which reference TRBV5-8 and TRBJ2-7 provide the parts outside the CDR3, is EAGVTQSPTHLIKTRGQQATLRCSPISGHTSVYWYQQALGLGLQFLLWYDEGEERNRGNFPPRFSGRQFPNYSSELNVNALELEDSALYLCASRPGGAGGDEQYFGPGTRLTVT.

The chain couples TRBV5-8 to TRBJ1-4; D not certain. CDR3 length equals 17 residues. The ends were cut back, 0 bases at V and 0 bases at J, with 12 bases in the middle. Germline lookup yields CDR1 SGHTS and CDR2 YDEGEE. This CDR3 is CASSLGVNLATNEKLFF. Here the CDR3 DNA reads TGTGCCAGCAGCTTGGGCGTAAACCTTGCAACTAATGAAAAACTGTTTTTT.

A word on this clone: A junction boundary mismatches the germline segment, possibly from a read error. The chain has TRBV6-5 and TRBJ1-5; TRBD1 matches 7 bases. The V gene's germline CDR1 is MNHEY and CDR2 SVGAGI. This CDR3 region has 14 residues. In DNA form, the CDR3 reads TGTGCCTGCAGCGGGACAGCCTACAATCAGCCCCAGCATTTT. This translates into CACSGTAYNQPQHF.

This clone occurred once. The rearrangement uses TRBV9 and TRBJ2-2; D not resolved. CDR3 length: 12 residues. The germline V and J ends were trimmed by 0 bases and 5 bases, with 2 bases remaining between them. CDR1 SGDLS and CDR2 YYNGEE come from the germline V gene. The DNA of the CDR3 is TGTGCCAGCAGCGTAGCTACCGGGGAGCTGTTTTTT. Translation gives CASSVATGELFF.

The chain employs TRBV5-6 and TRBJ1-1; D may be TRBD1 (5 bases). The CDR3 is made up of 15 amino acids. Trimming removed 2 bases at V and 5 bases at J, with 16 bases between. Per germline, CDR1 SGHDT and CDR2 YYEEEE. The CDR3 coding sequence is TGTGCCAGCAGCTTAGACCCGGGAGGGGAGACTGAAGCTTTCTTT. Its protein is CASSLDPGGETEAFF.

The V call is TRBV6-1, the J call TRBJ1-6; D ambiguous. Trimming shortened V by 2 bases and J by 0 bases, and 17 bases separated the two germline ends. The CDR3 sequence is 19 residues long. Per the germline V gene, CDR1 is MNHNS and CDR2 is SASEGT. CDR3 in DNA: TGTGCCAGCAGTGAATCGGCGCATAAGGACTACTCCTATAATTCACCCCTCCACTTT. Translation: CASSESAHKDYSYNSPLHF.

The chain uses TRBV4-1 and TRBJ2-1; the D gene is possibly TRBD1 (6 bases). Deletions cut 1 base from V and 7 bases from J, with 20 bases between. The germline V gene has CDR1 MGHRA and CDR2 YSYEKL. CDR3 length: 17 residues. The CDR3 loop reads CASSQGRDNRPSNEQFF. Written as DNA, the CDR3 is TGCGCCAGCAGCCAAGGCCGGGACAACCGACCTAGTAATGAGCAGTTCTTC.

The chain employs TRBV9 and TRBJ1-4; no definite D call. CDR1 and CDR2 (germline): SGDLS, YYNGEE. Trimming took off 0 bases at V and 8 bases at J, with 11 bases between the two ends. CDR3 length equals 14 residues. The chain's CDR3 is CASSVDGLMEKLFF. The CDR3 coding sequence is TGTGCCAGCAGCGTAGACGGTCTAATGGAAAAACTGTTTTTT.

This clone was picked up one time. DNA of the CDR3: TGTGCCAGCAGCTTAACGGGGGGATTCACAGATACGCAGTATTTT. Translating it yields CASSLTGGFTDTQYF. The chain recombines TRBV7-9 with TRBJ2-3; 7 nucleotides line up with TRBD2. With V trimmed by 2 bases and J by 2 bases, 4 bases remained unmatched. CDR3 length equals 15 residues. Germline loops: CDR1 SEHNR, CDR2 FQNEAQ (reference sequence).

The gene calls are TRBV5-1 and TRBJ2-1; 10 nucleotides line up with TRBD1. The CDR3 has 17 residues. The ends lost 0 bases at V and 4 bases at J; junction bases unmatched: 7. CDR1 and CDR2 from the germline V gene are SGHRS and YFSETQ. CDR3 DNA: TGCGCCAGCAGCTTGGCCGTCGGGGACAGGGGATACAATGAGCAGTTCTTC. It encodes CASSLAVGDRGYNEQFF.

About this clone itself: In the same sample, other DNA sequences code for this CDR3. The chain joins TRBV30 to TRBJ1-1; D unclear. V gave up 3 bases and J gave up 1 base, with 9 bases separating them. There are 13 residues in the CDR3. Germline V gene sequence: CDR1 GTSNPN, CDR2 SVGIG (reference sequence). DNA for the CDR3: TGTGCCTGGAGATGGGGAGGGAACACTGAAGCTTTCTTT. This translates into CAWRWGGNTEAFF.

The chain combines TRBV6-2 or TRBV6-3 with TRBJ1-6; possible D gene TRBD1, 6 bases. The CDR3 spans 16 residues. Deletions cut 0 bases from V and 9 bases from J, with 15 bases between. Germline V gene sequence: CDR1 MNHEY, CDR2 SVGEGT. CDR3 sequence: CASSYSSQGWGSPLHF. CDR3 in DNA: TGTGCCAGCAGTTACTCGAGTCAGGGGTGGGGTTCACCCCTCCACTTT.

CDR3 bases: TGTGCCTGCAGGGGAATGAACACTGAAGCTTTCTTT. Amino acids: CACRGMNTEAFF. The V and J genes are TRBV30 and TRBJ1-1; TRBD1 might be the D (6 bases). The ends were cut back, 6 bases at V and 0 bases at J, with 8 bases in the middle. Germline V CDR1 and CDR2: GTSNPN, SVGIG (reference sequence). The CDR3 spans 12 residues.

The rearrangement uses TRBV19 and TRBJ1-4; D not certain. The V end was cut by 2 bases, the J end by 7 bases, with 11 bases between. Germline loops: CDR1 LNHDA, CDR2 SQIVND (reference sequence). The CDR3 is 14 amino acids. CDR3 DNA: TGTGCCAGTAGTATACTCCCAAATAGTGAAAAACTGTTTTTT. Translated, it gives CASSILPNSEKLFF. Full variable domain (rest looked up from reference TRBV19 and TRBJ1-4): DGGITQSPKYLFRKEGQNVTLSCEQNLNHDAMYWYRQDPGQGLRLIYYSQIVNDFQKGDIAEGYSVSREKKESFPLTVTSAQKNPTAFYLCASSILPNSEKLFFGSGTQLSVL.

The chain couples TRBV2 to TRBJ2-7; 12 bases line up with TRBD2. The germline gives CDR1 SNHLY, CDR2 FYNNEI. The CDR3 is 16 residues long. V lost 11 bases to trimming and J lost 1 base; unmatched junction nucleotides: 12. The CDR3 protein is CAQQSGLAGGSYEQYF. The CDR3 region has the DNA TGTGCCCAGCAGTCAGGGCTAGCGGGGGGGTCCTACGAGCAGTACTTC.

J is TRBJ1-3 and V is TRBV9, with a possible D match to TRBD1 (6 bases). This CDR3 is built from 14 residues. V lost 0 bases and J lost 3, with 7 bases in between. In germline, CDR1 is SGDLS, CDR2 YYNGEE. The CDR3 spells CASSVEDSGNTIYF. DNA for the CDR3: TGTGCCAGCAGCGTAGAGGACAGTGGAAACACCATATATTTT.

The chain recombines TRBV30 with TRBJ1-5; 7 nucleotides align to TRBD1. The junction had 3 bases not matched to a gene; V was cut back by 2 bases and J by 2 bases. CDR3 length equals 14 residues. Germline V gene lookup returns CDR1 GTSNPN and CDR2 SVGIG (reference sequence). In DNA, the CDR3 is TGTGCCTGGAGTCTAACAGGGGGCAATCAGCCCCAGCATTTT. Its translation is CAWSLTGGNQPQHF.